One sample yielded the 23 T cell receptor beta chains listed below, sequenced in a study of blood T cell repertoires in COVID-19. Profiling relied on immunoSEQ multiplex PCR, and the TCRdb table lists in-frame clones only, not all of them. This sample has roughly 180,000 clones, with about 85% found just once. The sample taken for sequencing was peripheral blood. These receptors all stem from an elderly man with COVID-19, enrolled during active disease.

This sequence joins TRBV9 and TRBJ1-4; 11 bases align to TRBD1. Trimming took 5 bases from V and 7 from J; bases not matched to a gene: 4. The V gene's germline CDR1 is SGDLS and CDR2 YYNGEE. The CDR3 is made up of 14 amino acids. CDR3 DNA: TGTGCCAGCAGTCCCGGGACAGGGGGTGAAAAACTGTTTTTT. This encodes CASSPGTGGEKLFF.

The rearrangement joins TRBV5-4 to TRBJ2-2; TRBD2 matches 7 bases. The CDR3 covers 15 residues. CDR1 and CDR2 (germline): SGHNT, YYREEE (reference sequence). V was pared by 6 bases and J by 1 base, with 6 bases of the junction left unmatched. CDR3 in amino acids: CASIMGGGNTGELFF. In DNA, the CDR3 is TGTGCCAGCATCATGGGCGGGGGGAACACCGGGGAGCTGTTTTTT.

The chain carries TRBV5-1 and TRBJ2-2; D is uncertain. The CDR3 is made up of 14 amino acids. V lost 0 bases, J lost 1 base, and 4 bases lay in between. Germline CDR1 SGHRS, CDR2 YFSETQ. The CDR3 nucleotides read TGCGCCAGCAGCTTGGTATTGAACACCGGGGAGCTGTTTTTT. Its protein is CASSLVLNTGELFF.

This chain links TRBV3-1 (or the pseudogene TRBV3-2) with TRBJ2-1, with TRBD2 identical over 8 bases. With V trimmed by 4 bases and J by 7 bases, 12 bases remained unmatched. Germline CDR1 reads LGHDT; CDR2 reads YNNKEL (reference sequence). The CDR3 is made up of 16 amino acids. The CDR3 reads CASSPAGGAYLNEQFF. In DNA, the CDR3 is TGTGCCAGCAGCCCAGCCGGGGGGGCCTATCTGAATGAGCAGTTCTTC.

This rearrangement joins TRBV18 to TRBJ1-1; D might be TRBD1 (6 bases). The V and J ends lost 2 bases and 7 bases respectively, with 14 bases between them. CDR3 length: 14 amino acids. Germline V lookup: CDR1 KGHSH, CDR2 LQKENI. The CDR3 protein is CASSPGGAQGEAFF. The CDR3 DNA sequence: TGTGCCAGCTCACCAGGGGGGGCTCAGGGTGAAGCTTTCTTT.

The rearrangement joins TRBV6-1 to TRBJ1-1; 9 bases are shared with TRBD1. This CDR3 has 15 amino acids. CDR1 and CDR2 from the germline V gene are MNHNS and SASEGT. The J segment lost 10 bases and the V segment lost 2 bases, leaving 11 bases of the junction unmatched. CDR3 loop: CASSEIGQGPHTAFF. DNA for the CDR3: TGTGCCAGCAGTGAAATCGGACAGGGGCCTCACACAGCTTTCTTT.

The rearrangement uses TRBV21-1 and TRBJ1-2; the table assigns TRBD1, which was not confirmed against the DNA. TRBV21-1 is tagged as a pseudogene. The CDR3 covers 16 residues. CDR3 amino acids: CASSSTGTGVRCGYTF. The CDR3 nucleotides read TGTGCCAGCAGCTCAACAGGGACAGGGGTGAGGTGTGGCTACACCTTC.

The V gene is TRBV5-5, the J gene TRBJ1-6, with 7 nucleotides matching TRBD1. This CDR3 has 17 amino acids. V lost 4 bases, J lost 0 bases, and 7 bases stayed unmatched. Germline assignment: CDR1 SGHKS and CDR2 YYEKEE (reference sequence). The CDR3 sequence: CASSPTGSSSYNSPLHF. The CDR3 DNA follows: TGTGCCAGCAGCCCGACAGGGAGCTCCTCCTATAATTCACCCCTCCACTTT.

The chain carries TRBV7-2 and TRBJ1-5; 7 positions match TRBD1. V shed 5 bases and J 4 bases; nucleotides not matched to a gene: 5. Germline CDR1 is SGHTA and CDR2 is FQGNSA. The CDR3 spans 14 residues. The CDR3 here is CASSPDRVNQPQHF. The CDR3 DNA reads TGTGCCAGCAGCCCCGACAGGGTGAATCAGCCCCAGCATTTT.

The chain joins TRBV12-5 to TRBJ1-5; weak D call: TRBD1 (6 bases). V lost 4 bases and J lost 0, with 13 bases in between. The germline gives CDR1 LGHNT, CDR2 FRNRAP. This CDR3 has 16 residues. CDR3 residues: CASGSRQDVSNQPQHF. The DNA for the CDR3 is TGTGCTAGTGGTTCTCGACAGGACGTTAGCAATCAGCCCCAGCATTTT.

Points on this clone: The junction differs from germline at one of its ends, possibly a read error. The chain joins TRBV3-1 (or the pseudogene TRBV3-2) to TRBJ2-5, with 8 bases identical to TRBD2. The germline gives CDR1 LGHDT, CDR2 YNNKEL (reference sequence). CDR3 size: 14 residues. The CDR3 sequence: CASSSGAVRETQHF. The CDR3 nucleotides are TGTGCCAGCAGTAGCGGGGCGGTCCGAGAGACCCAGCACTTC.

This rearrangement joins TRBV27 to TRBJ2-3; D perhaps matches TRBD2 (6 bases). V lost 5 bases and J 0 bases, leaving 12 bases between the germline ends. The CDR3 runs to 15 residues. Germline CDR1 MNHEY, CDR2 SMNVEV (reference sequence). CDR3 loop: CASSPGTYSTDTQYF. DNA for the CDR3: TGTGCCAGCAGTCCCGGGACTTATAGCACAGATACGCAGTATTTT.

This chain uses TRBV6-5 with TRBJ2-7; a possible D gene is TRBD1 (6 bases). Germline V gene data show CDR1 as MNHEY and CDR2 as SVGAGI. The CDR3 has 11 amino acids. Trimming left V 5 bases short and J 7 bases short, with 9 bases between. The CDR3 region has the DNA TGTGCCAGCAGTCGCGACAGGGAGCAGTACTTC. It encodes CASSRDREQYF.

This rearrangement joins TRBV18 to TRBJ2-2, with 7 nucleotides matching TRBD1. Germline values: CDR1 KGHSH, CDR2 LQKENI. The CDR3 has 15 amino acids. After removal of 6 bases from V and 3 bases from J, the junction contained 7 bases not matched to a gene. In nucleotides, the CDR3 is TGTGCCAGCTCCCGCAAAACAGGGGACACCGGGGAGCTGTTTTTT. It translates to CASSRKTGDTGELFF.

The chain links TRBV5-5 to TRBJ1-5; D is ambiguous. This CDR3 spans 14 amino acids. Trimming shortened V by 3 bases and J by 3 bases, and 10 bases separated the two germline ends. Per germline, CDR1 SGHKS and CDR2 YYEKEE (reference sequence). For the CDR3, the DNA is TGTGCCAGCAGCTCTTCAGGAAACAATCAGCCCCAGCATTTT. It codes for CASSSSGNNQPQHF.

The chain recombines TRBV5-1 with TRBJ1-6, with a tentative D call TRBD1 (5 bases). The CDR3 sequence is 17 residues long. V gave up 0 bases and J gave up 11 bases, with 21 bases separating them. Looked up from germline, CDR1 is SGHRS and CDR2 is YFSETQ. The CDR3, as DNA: TGCGCCAGCAGCTTGGTGTCCCAGGGCCCCAATAAAGCACCCCTCCACTTT. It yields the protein CASSLVSQGPNKAPLHF. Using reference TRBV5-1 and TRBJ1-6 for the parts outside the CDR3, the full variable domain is KAGVTQTPRYLIKTRGQQVTLSCSPISGHRSVSWYQQTPGQGLQFLFEYFSETQRNKGNFPGRFSGRQFSNSRSEMNVSTLELGDSALYLCASSLVSQGPNKAPLHFGNGTRLTVT.

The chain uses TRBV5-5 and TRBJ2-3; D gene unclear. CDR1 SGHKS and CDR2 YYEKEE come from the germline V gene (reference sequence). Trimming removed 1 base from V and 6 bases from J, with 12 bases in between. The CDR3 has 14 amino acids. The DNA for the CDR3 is TGTGCCAGCAGCTTGCTTGACACGTGGGATACGCAGTATTTT. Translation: CASSLLDTWDTQYF. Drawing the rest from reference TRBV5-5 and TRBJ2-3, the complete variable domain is DAGVTQSPTHLIKTRGQQVTLRCSPISGHKSVSWYQQVLGQGPQFIFQYYEKEERGRGNFPDRFSARQFPNYSSELNVNALLLGDSALYLCASSLLDTWDTQYFGPGTRLTVL.

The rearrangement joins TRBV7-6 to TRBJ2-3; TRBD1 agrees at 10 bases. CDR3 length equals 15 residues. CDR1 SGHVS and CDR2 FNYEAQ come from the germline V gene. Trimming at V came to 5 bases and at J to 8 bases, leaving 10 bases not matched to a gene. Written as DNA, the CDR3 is TGTGCCAGCAGCATACAGACAGGGGGCGCGGGTACGCAGTATTTT. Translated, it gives CASSIQTGGAGTQYF. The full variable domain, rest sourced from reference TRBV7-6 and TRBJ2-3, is GAGVSQSPRYKVTKRGQDVALRCDPISGHVSLYWYRQALGQGPEFLTYFNYEAQQDKSGLPNDRFSAERPEGSISTLTIQRTEQRDSAMYRCASSIQTGGAGTQYFGPGTRLTVL.

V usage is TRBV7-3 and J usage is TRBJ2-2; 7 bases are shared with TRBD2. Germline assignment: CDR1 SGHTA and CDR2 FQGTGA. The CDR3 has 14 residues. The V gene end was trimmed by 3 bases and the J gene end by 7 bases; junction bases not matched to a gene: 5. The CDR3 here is CASSLELAVGELFF. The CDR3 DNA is TGTGCCAGCAGCTTGGAGCTAGCGGTCGGGGAGCTGTTTTTT. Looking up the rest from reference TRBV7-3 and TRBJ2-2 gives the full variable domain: GAGVSQTPSNKVTEKGKYVELRCDPISGHTALYWYRQSLGQGPEFLIYFQGTGAADDSGLPNDRFFAVRPEGSVSTLKIQRTERGDSAVYLCASSLELAVGELFFGEGSRLTVL.

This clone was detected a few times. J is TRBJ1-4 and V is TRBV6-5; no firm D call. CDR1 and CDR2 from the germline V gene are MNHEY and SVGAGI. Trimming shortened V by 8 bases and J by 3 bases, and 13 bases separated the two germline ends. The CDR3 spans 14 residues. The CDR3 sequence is CASQVYIANEKLFF. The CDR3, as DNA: TGTGCCAGCCAGGTGTACATAGCTAATGAAAAACTGTTTTTT.

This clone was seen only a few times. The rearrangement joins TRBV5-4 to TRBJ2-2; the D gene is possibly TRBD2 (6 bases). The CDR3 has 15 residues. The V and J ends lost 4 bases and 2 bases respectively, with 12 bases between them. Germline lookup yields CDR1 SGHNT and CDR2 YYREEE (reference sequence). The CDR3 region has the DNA TGTGCCAGCAGCCCTGGGGGGACCAACACCGGGGAGCTGTTTTTT. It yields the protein CASSPGGTNTGELFF.

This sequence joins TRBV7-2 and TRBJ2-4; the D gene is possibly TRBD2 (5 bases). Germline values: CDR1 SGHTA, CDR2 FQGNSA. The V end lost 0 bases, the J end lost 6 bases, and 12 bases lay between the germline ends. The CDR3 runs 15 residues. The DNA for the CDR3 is TGTGCCAGCAGCTTAGCACACGGGGTGGGAAACATTCAGTACTTC. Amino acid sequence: CASSLAHGVGNIQYF. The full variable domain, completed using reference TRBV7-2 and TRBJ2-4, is GAGVSQSPSNKVTEKGKDVELRCDPISGHTALYWYRQSLGQGLEFLIYFQGNSAPDKSGLPSDRFSAERTGGSVSTLTIQRTQQEDSAVYLCASSLAHGVGNIQYFGAGTRLSVL.

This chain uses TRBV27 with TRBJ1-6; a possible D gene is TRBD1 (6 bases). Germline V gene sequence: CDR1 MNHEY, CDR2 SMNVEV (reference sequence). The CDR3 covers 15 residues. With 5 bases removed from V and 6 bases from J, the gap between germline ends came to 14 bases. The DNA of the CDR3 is TGTGCCAGCAGTAGACAACAGGGTTCTAATTCACCCCTCCACTTT. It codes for CASSRQQGSNSPLHF.